Here is one T cell receptor beta chain with its context. The data originate from a study of blood T cell repertoires in COVID-19. In the original workflow: Nucleated cell number was recorded as an estimate derived from reference gene primer amplification. Sequencing used immunoSEQ multiplex PCR; TCRdb keeps in-frame clones, though not all of them. That table furnishes V, J and clone size, whereas the DNA furnished D and trimming. This table holds fewer than 250,000 clones, approximately 85% found once. With V trimmed by 6 bases and J by 2 bases, 7 bases remained unmatched. CDR1 and CDR2 (germline): LNHDA, SQIVND (reference sequence). This CDR3 comprises 15 residues.

This chain connects TRBV19 to TRBJ2-1; 7 bases fit TRBD2. Sequenced sample: PBMCs or T cells enriched from blood (not recorded which). The receptor's source is a woman between 50 and 59 years old with acute COVID-19. CDR3 region: CASSPTSATYNEQFF. The DNA of the CDR3 is TGTGCCAGTAGCCCCACTAGCGCAACCTACAATGAGCAGTTCTTC.